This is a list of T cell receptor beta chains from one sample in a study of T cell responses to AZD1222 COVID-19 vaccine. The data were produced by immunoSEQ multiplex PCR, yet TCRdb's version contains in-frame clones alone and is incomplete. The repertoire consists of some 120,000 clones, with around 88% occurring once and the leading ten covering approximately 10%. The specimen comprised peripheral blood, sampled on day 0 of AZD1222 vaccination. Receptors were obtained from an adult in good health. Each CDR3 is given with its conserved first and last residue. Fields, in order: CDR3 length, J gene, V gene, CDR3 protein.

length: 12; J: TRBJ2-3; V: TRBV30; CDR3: CAWSEGTDTQYF
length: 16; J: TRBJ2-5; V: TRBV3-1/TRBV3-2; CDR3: CASRPLGTGARETQYF
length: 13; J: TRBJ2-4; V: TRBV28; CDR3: CASSPPQGNIQYF
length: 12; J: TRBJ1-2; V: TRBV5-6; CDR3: CASSQGNYGYTF
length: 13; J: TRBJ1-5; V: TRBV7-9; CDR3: CASSPGEGQPQHF
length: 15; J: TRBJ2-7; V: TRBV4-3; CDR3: CASSQAGGVSYEQYF
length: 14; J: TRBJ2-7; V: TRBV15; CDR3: CATSRQGATYEQYF
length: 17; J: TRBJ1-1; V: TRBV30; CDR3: CAWSVLGGTGLNTEAFF
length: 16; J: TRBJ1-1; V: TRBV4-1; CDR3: CASSQEGRGIITEAFF
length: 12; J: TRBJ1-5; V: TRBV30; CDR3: CAWSPAYQPQHF
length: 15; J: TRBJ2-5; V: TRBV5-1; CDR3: CASSFGQGFPETQYF
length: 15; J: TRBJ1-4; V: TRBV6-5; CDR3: CASSRQGQLNEKLFF
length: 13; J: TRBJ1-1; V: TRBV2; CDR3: CASSGRGNTEAFF
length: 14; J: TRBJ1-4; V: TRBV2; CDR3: CASSEGSGSEKLFF
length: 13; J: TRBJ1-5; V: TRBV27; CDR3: CASSLSRDQPQHF
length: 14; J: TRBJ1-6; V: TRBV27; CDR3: CASSLIKRGSPLHF
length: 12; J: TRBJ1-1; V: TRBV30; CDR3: CAWSAQGIEAFF
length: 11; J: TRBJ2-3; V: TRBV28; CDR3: CASSLWPTQYF
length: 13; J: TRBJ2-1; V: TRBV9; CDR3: CASSVGFQNEQFF
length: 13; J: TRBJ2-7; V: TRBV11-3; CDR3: CASSLAGSYEQYF
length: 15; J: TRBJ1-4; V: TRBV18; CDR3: CASSHGANGGEKLFF
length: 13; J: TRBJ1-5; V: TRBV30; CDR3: CAWSGSSSQPQHF
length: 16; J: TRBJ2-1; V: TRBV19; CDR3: CASSSSDQSSYNEQFF
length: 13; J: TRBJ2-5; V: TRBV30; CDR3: CAWSVGQGFPQYF
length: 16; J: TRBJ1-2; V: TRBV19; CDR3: CASSVTGTENNYGYTF
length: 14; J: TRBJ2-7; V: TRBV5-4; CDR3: CASSLVGTSYEQYF
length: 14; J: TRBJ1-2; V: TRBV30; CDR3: CAWSVGGRDYGYTF
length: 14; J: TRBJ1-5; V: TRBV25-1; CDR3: CASSGRGALRPQHF
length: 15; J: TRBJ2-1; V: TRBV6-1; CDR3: CASSEAHEIGYEQFF
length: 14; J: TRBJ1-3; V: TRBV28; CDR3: CASTTGVSGNTIYF
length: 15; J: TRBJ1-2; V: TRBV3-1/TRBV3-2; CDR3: CASSQDWSTSGGYTF
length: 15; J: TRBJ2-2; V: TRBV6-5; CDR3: CASTKQGKVSGELFF